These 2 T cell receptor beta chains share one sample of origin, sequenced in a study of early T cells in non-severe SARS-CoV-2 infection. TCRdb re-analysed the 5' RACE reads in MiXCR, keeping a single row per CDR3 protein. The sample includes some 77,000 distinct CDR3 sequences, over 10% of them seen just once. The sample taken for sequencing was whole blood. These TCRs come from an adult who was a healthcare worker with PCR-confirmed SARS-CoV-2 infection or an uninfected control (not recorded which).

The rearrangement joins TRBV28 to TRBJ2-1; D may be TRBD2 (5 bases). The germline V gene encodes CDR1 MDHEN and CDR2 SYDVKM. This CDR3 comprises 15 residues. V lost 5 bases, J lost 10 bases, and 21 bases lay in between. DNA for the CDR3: TGTGCCAGCAGTCTAGCCGGGGTTCGGGTGGGGGAGCAGTTCTTC. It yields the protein CASSLAGVRVGEQFF.

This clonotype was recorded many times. This chain's CDR3 is CASSQATENTEAFF. DNA for the CDR3: TGCGCCAGCAGCCAGGCGACAGAGAACACTGAAGCTTTCTTT. The rearrangement joins TRBV4-3 to TRBJ1-1; a weak D match, TRBD1 (5 bases). The V gene's germline CDR1 is LGHNA and CDR2 YSLEER. Trimming removed 3 bases at V and 1 base at J, with 9 bases between. The CDR3 is made up of 14 amino acids.